The present T cell receptor beta chain was sequenced within a study of vaccination effects on CD4 cells after COVID-19. Study as a whole: ViraFEST expansion of antigen-specific CD4+ T cells with viral peptide pools preceded sequencing. Peptides at roughly 10 ug/ml and IL-2 at 10 IU/ml were added to roughly 2 million PBMC per well. Points from the study as a whole: In healthy vaccinees, only 1 of 255 vaccine-induced clones cross-reacted with common cold coronaviruses.

Notes on this clone: The antigen remains undetermined.

When around nine days of culture had elapsed, CD4+ T cells were isolated. Participants got two doses of BNT162b2 or mRNA-1273 vaccine. All vaccine recipients tested negative for nucleocapsid antibodies and had never contracted SARS-CoV-2 infection. Germline V gene data show CDR1 as KGHSH and CDR2 as LQKENI. The CDR3 sequence is 14 residues long. V was cut by 0 bases and J by 0 bases, with 5 bases left in between. The repertoire was sequenced with immunoSEQ multiplex PCR; TCRdb's copy has only in-frame clones and lacks some. The profile shows approximately 29,000 clones, 74% of them singletons. This clonotype was obtained from a human donor who received a COVID-19 vaccine. The gene calls are TRBV18 and TRBJ1-1; no reliable D call. Sequences were derived from CD4+ T cells from PBMCs cultured without peptide, sampled after COVID-19 vaccination. The chain's CDR3 is CASSPPGMNTEAFF. The CDR3, as DNA: TGTGCCAGCTCACCACCAGGGATGAACACTGAAGCTTTCTTT.